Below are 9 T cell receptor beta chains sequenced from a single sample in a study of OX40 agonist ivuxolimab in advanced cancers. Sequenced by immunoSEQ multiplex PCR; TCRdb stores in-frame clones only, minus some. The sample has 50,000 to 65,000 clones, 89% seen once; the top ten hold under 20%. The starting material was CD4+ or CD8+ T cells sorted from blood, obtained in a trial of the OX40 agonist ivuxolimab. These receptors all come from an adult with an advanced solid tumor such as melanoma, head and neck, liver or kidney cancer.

Written as DNA, the CDR3 is TGTGCCAGCAGCGAGCCGGGATTGAACACTGAAGCTTTCTTT. Its translation is CASSEPGLNTEAFF. V and J are TRBV9 and TRBJ1-1; D remains unclear. Trimming stripped 3 bases from V and 0 bases from J, with 9 bases between. The CDR3 length is 14 residues. The germline V gene has CDR1 SGDLS and CDR2 YYNGEE.

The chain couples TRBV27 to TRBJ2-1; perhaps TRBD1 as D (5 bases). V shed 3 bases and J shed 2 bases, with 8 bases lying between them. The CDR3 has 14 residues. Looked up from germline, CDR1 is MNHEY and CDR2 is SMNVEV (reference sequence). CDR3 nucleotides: TGTGCCAGCAGTTTTGGCAGGGCCTACAATGAGCAGTTCTTC. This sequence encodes CASSFGRAYNEQFF.

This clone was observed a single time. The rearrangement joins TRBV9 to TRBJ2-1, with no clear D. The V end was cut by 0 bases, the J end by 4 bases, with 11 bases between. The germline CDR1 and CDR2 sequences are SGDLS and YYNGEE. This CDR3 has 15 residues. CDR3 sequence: CASSVDTFGYNEQFF. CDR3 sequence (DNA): TGTGCCAGCAGCGTAGATACTTTTGGGTACAATGAGCAGTTCTTC. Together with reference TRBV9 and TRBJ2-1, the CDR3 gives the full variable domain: DSGVTQTPKHLITATGQRVTLRCSPRSGDLSVYWYQQSLDQGLQFLIQYYNGEERAKGNILERFSAQQFPDLHSELNLSSLELGDSALYFCASSVDTFGYNEQFFGPGTRLTVL.

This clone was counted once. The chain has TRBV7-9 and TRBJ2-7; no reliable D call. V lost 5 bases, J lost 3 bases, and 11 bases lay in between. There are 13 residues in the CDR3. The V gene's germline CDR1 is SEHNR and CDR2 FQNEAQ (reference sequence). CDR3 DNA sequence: TGTGCCAGCAGCCCAACTGTGGGCTACGAGCAGTACTTC. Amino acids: CASSPTVGYEQYF. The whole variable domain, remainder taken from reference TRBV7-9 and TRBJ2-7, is DTGVSQNPRHKITKRGQNVTFRCDPISEHNRLYWYRQTLGQGPEFLTYFQNEAQLEKSRLLSDRFSAERPKGSFSTLEIQRTEQGDSAMYLCASSPTVGYEQYFGPGTRLTVT.

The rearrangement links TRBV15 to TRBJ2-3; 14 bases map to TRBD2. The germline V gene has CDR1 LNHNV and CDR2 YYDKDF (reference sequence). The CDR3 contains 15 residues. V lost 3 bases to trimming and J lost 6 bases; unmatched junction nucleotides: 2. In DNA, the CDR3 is TGTGCCACCAGCAGCTGGACTAGCGGGAGGGATACGCAGTATTTT. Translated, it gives CATSSWTSGRDTQYF.

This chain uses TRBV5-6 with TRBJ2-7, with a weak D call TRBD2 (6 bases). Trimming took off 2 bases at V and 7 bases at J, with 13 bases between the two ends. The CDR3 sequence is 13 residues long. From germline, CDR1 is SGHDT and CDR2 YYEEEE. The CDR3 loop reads CASSFGTSSEQYF. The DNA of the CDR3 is TGTGCCAGCAGCTTCGGGACTTCAAGTGAGCAGTACTTC. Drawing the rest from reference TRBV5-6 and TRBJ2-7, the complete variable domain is DAGVTQSPTHLIKTRGQQVTLRCSPKSGHDTVSWYQQALGQGPQFIFQYYEEEERQRGNFPDRFSGHQFPNYSSELNVNALLLGDSALYLCASSFGTSSEQYFGPGTRLTVT.

CDR3 residues: CASSQERPGLARDEQFF. The CDR3 bases are TGTGCCAGCAGCCAGGAACGCCCGGGACTAGCGCGCGATGAGCAGTTCTTC. The chain couples TRBV14 to TRBJ2-1; 10 nucleotides agree with TRBD2. The CDR3 is made up of 17 amino acids. Per the germline V gene, CDR1 is SGHDN and CDR2 is FVKESK. The V and J ends lost 3 bases and 8 bases, in that order; junction bases with no gene match: 13. Based on the CDR3 plus reference TRBV14 and TRBJ2-1, the full variable domain is EAGVTQFPSHSVIEKGQTVTLRCDPISGHDNLYWYRRVMGKEIKFLLHFVKESKQDESGMPNNRFLAERTGGTYSTLKVQPAELEDSGVYFCASSQERPGLARDEQFFGPGTRLTVL.

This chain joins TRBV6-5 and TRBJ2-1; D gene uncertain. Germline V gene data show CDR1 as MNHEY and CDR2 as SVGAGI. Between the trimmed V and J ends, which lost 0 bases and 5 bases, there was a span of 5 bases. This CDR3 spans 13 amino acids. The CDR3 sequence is CASSYSPNNEQFF. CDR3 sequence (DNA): TGTGCCAGCAGTTACTCCCCTAACAATGAGCAGTTCTTC.

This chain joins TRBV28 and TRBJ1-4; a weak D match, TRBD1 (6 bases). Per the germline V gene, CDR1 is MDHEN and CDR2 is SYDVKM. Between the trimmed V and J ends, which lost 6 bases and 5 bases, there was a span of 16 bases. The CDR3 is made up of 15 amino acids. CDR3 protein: CASRTEDSGNEKLFF. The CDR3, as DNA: TGTGCCAGCAGGACAGAGGACAGCGGGAATGAAAAACTGTTTTTT.